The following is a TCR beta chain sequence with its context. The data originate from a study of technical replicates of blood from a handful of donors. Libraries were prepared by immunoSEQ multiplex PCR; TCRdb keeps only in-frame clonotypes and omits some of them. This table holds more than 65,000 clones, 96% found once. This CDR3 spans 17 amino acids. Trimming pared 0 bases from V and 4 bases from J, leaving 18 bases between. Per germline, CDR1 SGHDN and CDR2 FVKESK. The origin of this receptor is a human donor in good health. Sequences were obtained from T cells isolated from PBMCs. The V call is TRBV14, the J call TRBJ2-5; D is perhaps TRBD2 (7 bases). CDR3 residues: CASSQEASPGEGETQYF. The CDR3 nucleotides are TGTGCCAGCAGCCAAGAAGCATCGCCAGGGGAGGGAGAGACCCAGTACTTC.